One sample yielded the 16 T cell receptor beta chains listed below, sequenced in a study of metastatic and nonmetastatic thyroid tumors (dated by TCRdb to about 2020). Before undergoing thyroid surgery, none of the patients had been given any kind of treatment. Library method: PCR. This sample was sequenced with an Illumina HiSeq 4000. Using fastp trimming at Q25 and MiXCR clonotype assembly, TCRdb reanalyzed the public sequencing data and kept in-frame beta chains. A total of roughly 30,000 clones appear in this sample, around 30% of them only once. The top ten clonotypes cover 32% of the sample. The sequencing input was blood. These receptors were collected from a female donor with papillary thyroid cancer or a benign thyroid nodule (not recorded which). Some clones in this sample may be carry-over from other donors' samples.

In this sample, this clone turned up many times. This rearrangement joins TRBV5-1 to TRBJ1-2, with D maybe TRBD1 (6 bases). This CDR3 is built from 13 residues. Germline CDR1 reads SGHRS; CDR2 reads YFSETQ. Between the trimmed V and J ends, which lost 1 base and 2 bases, there was a span of 6 bases. CDR3 bases: TGCGCCAGCAGCTTGAGGGGGAACTATGGCTACACCTTC. Translating it yields CASSLRGNYGYTF.

This clone appeared a few times. The J gene is TRBJ1-2, the V gene TRBV6-1, with D uncertain. V gave up 2 bases and J gave up 2 bases, with 12 bases separating them. This CDR3 is 15 amino acids long. CDR1 is MNHNS and CDR2 is SASEGT in the germline V gene. The CDR3 loop reads CASSEYVESNYGYTF. The DNA for the CDR3 is TGTGCCAGCAGTGAATACGTGGAATCGAACTATGGCTACACCTTC.

This clone came up many times. Other DNA sequences within the sample encode an identical CDR3. This chain links TRBV18 with TRBJ2-7, with 7 bases that match TRBD2. Germline loops: CDR1 KGHSH, CDR2 LQKENI. V shed 3 bases, J shed 0 bases, and the junction held 8 bases outside the gene matches. The CDR3 contains 16 residues. The CDR3 spells CASSPNLGTNSYEQYF. The CDR3 nucleotides are TGTGCCAGCTCACCGAATCTCGGGACTAACTCCTACGAGCAGTACTTC.

At least ten counts were recorded for this clone. The J gene is TRBJ2-2, the V gene TRBV4-1; 10 nucleotides line up with TRBD1. Germline assignment: CDR1 MGHRA and CDR2 YSYEKL. Trimming removed 5 bases from V and 7 bases from J; junction bases left unmatched: 7. The CDR3 extends over 15 amino acids. CDR3 protein: CASSKWTGGDGELFF. The CDR3 region has the DNA TGCGCCAGCAGCAAATGGACAGGGGGGGACGGGGAGCTGTTTTTT.

This rearrangement joins TRBV11-3 to TRBJ2-7, with TRBD1 matching 8 bases. This CDR3 is built from 15 residues. The germline V gene encodes CDR1 SGHNT and CDR2 YENEEA. V lost 5 bases, J lost 0 bases, and 6 bases stayed unmatched. In nucleotides, the CDR3 is TGTGCCAGCAGCGTCCGACAGGGGTTCTCCTACGAGCAGTACTTC. It yields the protein CASSVRQGFSYEQYF.

The sample holds many counts of this clone. The chain is built from TRBV4-2 and TRBJ1-1; 7 positions match TRBD1. The CDR3 runs to 15 residues. Unmatched junction bases numbered 12, after V lost 5 bases and J lost 6 bases. The germline CDR1 and CDR2 sequences are LGHNA and YNFKEQ. CDR3 nucleotide sequence: TGTGCCAGCAGCTTCCGACAGGGAAATTTCCCTGAAGCTTTCTTT. It translates to CASSFRQGNFPEAFF.

This clone was recorded at least ten times. V is TRBV6-1 and J is TRBJ1-2; D possibly corresponds to TRBD1 (6 bases). The CDR3 contains 14 residues. V lost 8 bases and J 1 base, leaving 14 bases between the germline ends. Germline loops: CDR1 MNHNS, CDR2 SASEGT. DNA for the CDR3: TGTGCCAGCTGTACAGGGACCCTTAACTATGGCTACACCTTC. This translates into CASCTGTLNYGYTF.

In regard to this clone: Since no conserved phenylalanine or tryptophan closes the CDR3, a read error is the likely cause. The rearrangement joins TRBV5-1 to TRBJ1-2; the D is unclear. Germline CDR1 SGHRS, CDR2 YFSETQ. This CDR3 region has 13 residues. Trimming stripped 0 bases from V and 6 bases from J, with 9 bases between. CDR3 loop: CASSLEWEDGYTL. The CDR3 DNA reads as TGCGCCAGCAGCTTGGAATGGGAGGATGGCTACACCCTC.

The sample holds many counts of this clone. J is TRBJ2-6 and V is TRBV24-1; the match to TRBD2 covers 8 bases. CDR3 length: 16 amino acids. V lost 3 bases and J lost 4; bases outside the gene matches: 4. Germline CDR1 KGHDR, CDR2 SFDVKD. The CDR3 nucleotides read TGTGCCACCAGTGATAACGGGAGGGGAGGGGCCAACGTCCTGACTTTC. Translated: CATSDNGRGGANVLTF.

This clone ranks as medium-sized (0.01 to 0.1%). V gene TRBV27 combines with J gene TRBJ1-2; maybe TRBD1 (5 bases). The CDR3 totals 14 residues. Germline CDR1 reads MNHEY; CDR2 reads SMNVEV (reference sequence). V dropped 2 bases and J dropped 7 bases, with 14 bases sitting between them. This CDR3 reads CASSLVGPSGGYTF. DNA for the CDR3: TGTGCCAGCAGTTTAGTGGGACCTTCAGGTGGCTACACCTTC.

The chain joins TRBV7-2 to TRBJ2-7, with D tentatively TRBD1 or TRBD2 (5 bases each). The CDR3 is 14 amino acids. CDR1 is SGHTA and CDR2 is FQGNSA in the germline V gene. With 1 base removed from V and 0 bases from J, the gap between germline ends came to 7 bases. The CDR3 DNA is TGTGCCAGCAGCTTAGGGGGGATCTCCTACGAGCAGTACTTC. It yields the protein CASSLGGISYEQYF.

This clone has at least ten counts. V and J are TRBV6-4 and TRBJ2-3; 9 bases are a match to TRBD2. V lost 8 bases and J lost 3; bases outside the gene matches: 3. The CDR3 sequence is 13 residues long. Germline V gives CDR1 MRHNA, CDR2 SNTAGT. The CDR3 DNA sequence: TGTGCCAGCGGTAGCGGGAGTACAGATACGCAGTATTTT. It is translated as CASGSGSTDTQYF.

This clone occurred many times. One junction end disagrees with the germline gene, perhaps due to a read error. The genes are TRBV12-3 or TRBV12-4 and TRBJ1-2; 9 nucleotides line up with TRBD1. The CDR3 contains 15 residues. CDR3 amino acids: CASSSRGQGGNGYIF. CDR3 DNA sequence: TGTGCCAGCAGTTCGCGGGGACAGGGAGGGAATGGCTACATCTTC.

This clone was picked up many times. This chain links TRBV10-1 with TRBJ1-4; tentative D call: TRBD1 (5 bases). In germline, CDR1 is WNHNN, CDR2 SYGVQD (reference sequence). The CDR3 spans 15 residues. Trimming cost V 0 bases and J 8 bases, with 13 bases left between them. In nucleotides, the CDR3 is TGCGCCAGCAGTGAGTCGCTAGGGACCGGCGAAAAACTGTTTTTT. The encoded protein is CASSESLGTGEKLFF.

Ten or more counts support this clone. The CDR3 reads CASRLQGTQETQYF. CDR3 nucleotide sequence: TGTGCCAGTAGACTTCAGGGCACCCAAGAGACCCAGTACTTC. The chain is built from TRBV19 and TRBJ2-5, with D perhaps matching TRBD1 (5 bases). The CDR3 has 14 amino acids. Trimming stripped 6 bases from V and 1 base from J, with 12 bases between. The germline V gene encodes CDR1 LNHDA and CDR2 SQIVND (reference sequence).

The rearrangement uses TRBV19 and TRBJ2-1; TRBD1 matches at 8 bases. In germline, CDR1 is LNHDA, CDR2 SQIVND (reference sequence). With V trimmed by 3 bases and J by 3 bases, 13 bases remained unmatched. The CDR3 loop spans 18 amino acids. The CDR3 region has the DNA TGTGCCAGTAGTATTTCACATTCCACAGGGGGATACTACAATGAGCAGTTCTTC. As protein: CASSISHSTGGYYNEQFF.